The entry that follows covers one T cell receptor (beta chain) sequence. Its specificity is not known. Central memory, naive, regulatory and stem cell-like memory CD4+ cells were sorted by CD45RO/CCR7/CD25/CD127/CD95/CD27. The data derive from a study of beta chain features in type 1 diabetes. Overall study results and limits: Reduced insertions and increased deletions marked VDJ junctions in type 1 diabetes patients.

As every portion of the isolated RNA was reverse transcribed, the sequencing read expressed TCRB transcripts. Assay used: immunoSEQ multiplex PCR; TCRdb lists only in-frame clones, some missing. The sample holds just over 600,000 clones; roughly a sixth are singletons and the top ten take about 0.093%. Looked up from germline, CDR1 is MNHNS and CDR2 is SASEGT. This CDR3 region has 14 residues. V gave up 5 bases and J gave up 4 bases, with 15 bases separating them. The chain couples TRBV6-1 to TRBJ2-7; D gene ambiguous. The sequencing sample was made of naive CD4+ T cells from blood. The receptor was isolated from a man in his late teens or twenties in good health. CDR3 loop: CASSRETVGYEQYF. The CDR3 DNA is TGTGCCAGCAGTCGCGAGACGGTGGGATACGAGCAGTACTTC.